The following is a TCR beta chain sequence with its context. This sample is part of a study of T cells in Graves' hyperthyroidism and ophthalmopathy. On the study more broadly: Initial diagnosis, before any treatment, was when peripheral blood was collected.

The CDR3 length is 13 residues. Germline assignment: CDR1 MGHDK and CDR2 SYGVNS. Trimming removed 6 bases from V and 4 bases from J; junction bases left unmatched: 4. Amplification targeted TCR beta CDR3 regions from RNA transcripts. The HTBI primer set drove a first-round RT-PCR of the TCR CDR3. TCRdb processed the multiplex PCR reads anew with MiXCR; each CDR3 protein has one entry. The sample lists roughly 500,000 distinct CDR3 sequences, around 14% occurring once. The study enrolled patients aged 18 to 65 with newly diagnosed hyperthyroidism of under 2 months' duration. Researchers barred patients who had uncontrolled infection, other autoimmune disease, pregnancy or lactation.

The material sequenced was blood. The gene calls are TRBV25-1 and TRBJ2-3; TRBD1 agrees at 7 bases. The TCR originated in a woman in her thirties with Graves' hyperthyroidism that later progressed to Graves' ophthalmopathy. The CDR3 DNA follows: TGTGCCAGCAGCGGACAGGTTGCAGATACGCAGTATTTT. It specifies CASSGQVADTQYF. Variable domain in full (rest from reference TRBV25-1 and TRBJ2-3): EADIYQTPRYLVIGTGKKITLECSQTMGHDKMYWYQQDPGMELHLIHYSYGVNSTEKGDLSSESTVSRIRTEHFPLTLESARPSHTSQYLCASSGQVADTQYFGPGTRLTVL.